There are a few counts of the clone carrying this TCR beta chain. Its antigen is unidentified. Germline assignment: CDR1 MDHEN and CDR2 SYDVKM. CDR3 length: 14 residues. V was clipped by 3 bases and J by 3 bases, with 12 bases between them. These data originate in a study of beta chain features in type 1 diabetes. Looking at the study overall: Patient and healthy donor groups were alike in age, gender and cell yields.

Overall study results and limits: The analysis here could not establish whether HLA type shapes TCRB rearrangement.

Since all of the isolated RNA was reverse transcribed, expressed TCRB transcripts were what got sequenced. Generated by immunoSEQ multiplex PCR, the TCRdb table keeps only in-frame clones and is missing some. The sample shows about 240,000 clones, 25% to 35% of them seen only once. The sequenced sample consisted of central memory CD4+ T cells from blood. The V and J genes are TRBV28 and TRBJ2-7; D call uncertain. This sequence was found in a man between 25 and 39 years old in good health. CDR3 residues: CASSFASRGYEQYF. The CDR3 bases are TGTGCCAGCAGTTTCGCTAGTCGCGGCTACGAGCAGTACTTC. Combining the CDR3 with reference TRBV28 and TRBJ2-7 gives the whole variable domain DVKVTQSSRYLVKRTGEKVFLECVQDMDHENMFWYRQDPGLGLRLIYFSYDVKMKEKGDIPEGYSVSREKKERFSLILESASTNQTSMYLCASSFASRGYEQYFGPGTRLTVT.